This T cell receptor (beta chain) is from a study of B cell selection in AIRE deficiency. This clone was found once. Regulatory T cells were sorted as CD4+CD25hiCD127low/negative cells. TCRdb keeps only in-frame clones here, not all; method: immunoSEQ multiplex PCR. The table includes roughly 14,000 clones, just over 90% detected once. Sequenced input: Tregs sorted from PBMCs. The sequence derives from a human donor with AIRE deficiency.

The CDR3 loop is CASSGRGTDNYGYTF. CDR3 bases: TGTGCCAGCAGCGGACGTGGAACTGATAACTATGGCTACACCTTC. The V and J genes are TRBV7-9 and TRBJ1-2; D ambiguous. In germline, CDR1 is SEHNR, CDR2 FQNEAQ (reference sequence). Trimming removed 5 bases from V and 1 base from J, with 14 bases in between. There are 15 residues in the CDR3.